These T cell receptor beta chains were read from a single sample in a study of blood T cell repertoires in COVID-19. Clones were read by immunoSEQ multiplex PCR, and TCRdb kept only the in-frame ones, dropping some. The sample lists approximately 220,000 clones; about 85% were seen once. The sequencing input was PBMCs or T cells enriched from blood (not recorded which). Receptor source: a man aged 35-49 years who had recovered from COVID-19. The CDR3 runs from the conserved cysteine through the conserved F or W. A D gene is named only where the DNA matches it firmly.

D gene | J gene | V gene | CDR3 protein
TRBD1 | TRBJ2-5 | TRBV7-9 | CASSPGTGDWGYQETQYF
TRBD2 | TRBJ2-7 | TRBV5-4 | CASSFWVAGGNEQYF
NA | TRBJ1-2 | TRBV30 | CAWRGGNAYGYTF
NA | TRBJ2-1 | TRBV18 | CASSPSRQSSYNEQFF
TRBD2 | TRBJ2-7 | TRBV7-9 | CASSLATSGSFGEQYF
TRBD1 | TRBJ2-2 | TRBV13 | CASRDQGAAGELFF
TRBD1 | TRBJ1-6 | TRBV19 | CASSTGQGNSPLHF
NA | TRBJ2-7 | TRBV27 | CASSLVSPAAYEQYF
NA | TRBJ2-7 | TRBV4-1 | CASSRHSLGTGYTYEQYF
NA | TRBJ2-2 | TRBV6-4 | CASSEQGGSTGELFF
TRBD2 | TRBJ2-3 | TRBV3-1/TRBV3-2 | CASSQLAGGRDTQYF
NA | TRBJ1-4 | TRBV19 | CASSPGVSEKLFF
TRBD1 | TRBJ2-1 | TRBV19 | CASSRDRVNNEQFF
TRBD1 | TRBJ2-7 | TRBV28 | CASGGDRGPYEQYF
NA | TRBJ1-1 | TRBV29-1 | CSVVGQFTEAFF
NA | TRBJ1-1 | TRBV11-2 | CASSLETTGSWTFF
TRBD1 | TRBJ2-1 | TRBV6-5 | CASRTGGSYNEQFF
NA | TRBJ1-6 | TRBV4-1 | CASSQEGRVGRSPLHF
NA | TRBJ2-7 | TRBV4-1 | CASSQVTSPSYEQYF
NA | TRBJ1-2 | TRBV4-3 | CASSETVTNYGYTF
TRBD2 | TRBJ2-3 | TRBV10-3 | CATGGDQTSGRTDTQYF